Described below is a single TCR beta chain sequence and its context. The data originate from a study of regulatory T cells in long-lasting Graves disease. Through Arm-PCR of CDR3 regions and iRepertoire HTBI primers, TCR beta libraries were built. MiXCR, applied by TCRdb to the multiplex PCR reads, yields one record per CDR3 protein. The table records under 500,000 distinct CDR3 sequences, less than 25% of them present only once. The time point here: persistent/refractory GD, antithyroid drugs over 5 years with positive TRAb. PBMC RNA was the source of the TCR library. The sequence was obtained from a female donor with Graves disease. This specimen consisted of peripheral blood mononuclear cells (PBMCs), obtained when the disease was refractory, from a patient treated with antithyroid drugs.

CDR3 sequence reads: CASSLQATVGYEQYF. The CDR3 region has the DNA TGTGCCAGCAGCCTACAAGCGACGGTGGGATACGAGCAGTACTTC. The V and J genes are TRBV5-5 and TRBJ2-7, with unresolved D. In germline, CDR1 is SGHKS, CDR2 YYEKEE (reference sequence). CDR3 length: 15 amino acids. V lost 4 bases and J 4 bases, leaving 18 bases between the germline ends.